This T cell receptor beta chain stems from a study of blood T cell repertoires in COVID-19 (dated by TCRdb to 2020 to 2022). Broadly, across the study: The collaborator samples originated in the United States, Italy and Spain and spanned the acute and convalescent phases of COVID-19. A de-identified subject ID, COVID-19 status, age in years and sex were almost always included in the sample metadata. A freely available public database, intended as a resource for researchers studying the immune response to SARS-CoV-2, is where the repertoires were released. Subjects who had been exposed to COVID-19, were actively infected with it, or had recovered from it provided the deeply sampled blood TCRbeta repertoires that made up the dataset. Where available, HLA class I and class II types were taken from metadata supplied by the sample provider and were not determined by assay-based typing. The prospective study material was composed of cDNA or gDNA derived from T cells, B-cell-depleted T cells, or PBMCs. The samples were drawn from two sources: the first 160 participants of the ongoing ImmuneRACE study, and 1,254 subjects contributed by 6 global collaborators. What the work shows at the level of the full study, not this receptor alone: The amount of clinical and demographic metadata varied by source and participant and was provided uncurated.

The immunoSEQ Assay, a bias-controlled multiplex PCR, was used to amplify TCRbeta CDR3 regions from genomic DNA. The authors' analysis ran thus. Nucleated cell counts per sample were estimated from amplification of reference gene primers within the assay. To quantify the absolute abundance of each unique TCRbeta CDR3 rearrangement, sequence reads were collapsed and filtered. Productive Simpson clonality was computed per sample as the square root of Simpson's diversity index over productive rearrangements. This is the immuneACCESS table as TCRdb keeps it, with only in-frame sequences that have V and J called. A part of the clones is gone; compared with another copy, unresolved V genes explain less than half, and the rest is unexplained. D and trimming come from the DNA, and the V and J calls and clone size come from that table. This sample has about 420,000 clones in its table, and roughly 90% of those were observed once. Less than 0.95% of the sample is held by the ten biggest clonotypes.

In Seattle, one collaborating source enrolled patients while the infection was active and tracked those patients longitudinally over the course of disease. Each collaborating institution followed its own protocols to collect whole blood in K2EDTA tubes. For TCRbeta analysis, collaborator samples were shipped as frozen whole blood, as isolated PBMCs, or as DNA extracted from either sample type. Notes on this clone: Its antigen specificity is not known. Within one base of it there is no much larger clone, and no base qualities were kept.

The TCR sequence derives from a young man with COVID-19, enrolled during active disease. The source material was peripheral blood.

The DNA reads TGTGCCAGTATTGGATTTCGAGGGGGGGCCGCGACCCAGTACTTC. This translates into CASIGFRGGAATQYF. This chain joins TRBV19 to TRBJ2-5; TRBD2 is possibly the D segment (7 matching bases). The CDR3 numbers 15 residues from cysteine through phenylalanine. The entry retains the CDR3 DNA only, 45 bases that are in frame from base 1. The trim is 7 bases for V and 7 bases for J, with a gap of 22 bases between the germline ends. Taken from the germline V gene (reference sequence), the CDR1 and CDR2 loops are LNHDA and SQIVND.